This TCR beta chain was recovered during a study of response to subunit inactivated influenza vaccine. The CDR3 spans 17 residues. CDR1 is SEHNR and CDR2 is FQNEAQ in the germline V gene (reference sequence). A note on this clonotype: Sequence at one end of the junction differs from germline and may be a read error.

In TCRdb, the RT-PCR reads were re-called with MiXCR into one record per CDR3 protein. Of about 800,000 distinct CDR3 sequences in the sample, roughly 20% were seen once. The sequencing here drew on PBMCs from blood, taken more than 4 days after vaccination. The source of this sequence is a man aged 45 to 65 who received an inactivated influenza vaccine. The genes are TRBV7-9 and TRBJ2-3; 15 bases line up with TRBD2. CDR3 sequence reads: CASSAPGLAGGPRPRNF. In nucleotides, the CDR3 is TGTGCCAGCAGCGCACCCGGACTAGCGGGAGGGCCACGTCCCAGGAATTTT. Full variable domain (missing parts from reference TRBV7-9 and TRBJ2-3): DTGVSQNPRHKITKRGQNVTFRCDPISEHNRLYWYRQTLGQGPEFLTYFQNEAQLEKSRLLSDRFSAERPKGSFSTLEIQRTEQGDSAMYLCASSAPGLAGGPRPRNFGPGTRLTVL.